The rows below give T cell receptor beta chains drawn from one sample of a study of T-cell memory formation after mild COVID-19. TCRdb itself ran the 5' RACE reads through MiXCR, one entry per CDR3 protein. The profile covers around 190,000 distinct CDR3 sequences, with about a fifth appearing a single time and 3% to 4% taken by the ten largest. Material for sequencing was PBMCs or a T cell subset sorted from them (not recorded which). Source of these receptors: a man between 18 and 29 years old who had mild COVID-19 (a few samples of this study predate the infection). Cell type and time point are not known. The CDR3 runs from the conserved cysteine through the conserved F or W. The order of the fields is J gene, V gene, clone size, D gene, CDR3 protein, CDR3 DNA. The D gene is left open where the match is weak. Some rows have no size entry. The others give once, few or many, or a class for an expanded clone.

j_gene: TRBJ2-2; v_gene: TRBV4-3; abundance: .; d_gene: TRBD1; CDR3aa: CASSLGKDRGNGELFF; CDR3nt: TGCGCCAGCAGCCTAGGAAAGGACAGGGGGAACGGGGAGCTGTTTTTT
j_gene: TRBJ1-5; v_gene: TRBV7-2; abundance: .; d_gene: .; CDR3aa: CASSSDGGQPQHF; CDR3nt: TGTGCCAGCAGCTCCGACGGGGGGCAGCCCCAGCATTTT
j_gene: TRBJ2-1; v_gene: TRBV5-1; abundance: .; d_gene: .; CDR3aa: CASSSNAVGGYNEQFF; CDR3nt: TGCGCCAGCAGCTCGAACGCCGTAGGAGGCTACAATGAGCAGTTCTTC
j_gene: TRBJ1-1; v_gene: TRBV20-1; abundance: .; d_gene: .; CDR3aa: CSARGQLNTEAFF; CDR3nt: TGCAGTGCTAGGGGGCAGTTGAACACTGAAGCTTTCTTT
j_gene: TRBJ1-2; v_gene: TRBV5-1; abundance: few; d_gene: .; CDR3aa: CASSLVGSSGYTF; CDR3nt: TGCGCCAGCAGCTTAGTAGGCAGTTCTGGCTACACCTTC
j_gene: TRBJ2-1; v_gene: TRBV24-1; abundance: few; d_gene: TRBD2; CDR3aa: CATGTSVLNEQFF; CDR3nt: TGTGCCACCGGGACTAGCGTTCTAAATGAGCAGTTCTTC
j_gene: TRBJ1-1; v_gene: TRBV6-5; abundance: few; d_gene: .; CDR3aa: CASSYTGRNTEAFF; CDR3nt: TGTGCCAGCAGTTATACAGGGAGGAACACTGAAGCTTTCTTT
j_gene: TRBJ1-1; v_gene: TRBV28; abundance: few; d_gene: .; CDR3aa: CASSSLEGTTEAFF; CDR3nt: TGTGCCAGCAGTTCCCTTGAGGGTACCACTGAAGCTTTCTTT
j_gene: TRBJ1-2; v_gene: TRBV7-2; abundance: few; d_gene: .; CDR3aa: CASSPHESFSYGYTF; CDR3nt: TGTGCCAGCAGCCCCCACGAGTCGTTTTCCTATGGCTACACCTTC
j_gene: TRBJ1-3; v_gene: TRBV7-8; abundance: .; d_gene: .; CDR3aa: CASSFHRVRSSGNTIYF; CDR3nt: TGTGCCAGCAGCTTCCACAGGGTGCGGAGCTCTGGAAACACCATATATTTT
j_gene: TRBJ1-4; v_gene: TRBV7-9; abundance: many; d_gene: .; CDR3aa: CASSLSATNEKLFF; CDR3nt: TGTGCCAGCAGCCTCAGCGCAACTAATGAAAAACTGTTTTTT
j_gene: TRBJ1-1; v_gene: TRBV30; abundance: .; d_gene: .; CDR3aa: CAWSVLSGSTEAFF; CDR3nt: TGTGCCTGGAGTGTACTGTCAGGGAGCACTGAAGCTTTCTTT
j_gene: TRBJ2-7; v_gene: TRBV11-2; abundance: few; d_gene: .; CDR3aa: CASSLMPIEQYF; CDR3nt: TGTGCCAGCAGCTTAATGCCGATCGAGCAGTACTTC
j_gene: TRBJ2-7; v_gene: TRBV11-2; abundance: .; d_gene: .; CDR3aa: CASSLDRLSPEQYF; CDR3nt: TGTGCCAGCAGCTTAGATAGGTTATCGCCCGAGCAGTACTTC
j_gene: TRBJ1-6; v_gene: TRBV27; abundance: .; d_gene: .; CDR3aa: CASSWVVGAGNNSPLHF; CDR3nt: TGTGCCAGCAGTTGGGTCGTTGGGGCGGGAAATAATTCACCCCTCCACTTT
j_gene: TRBJ1-4; v_gene: TRBV12-3/TRBV12-4; abundance: .; d_gene: .; CDR3aa: CASSLLGGGYEKLFF; CDR3nt: TGTGCCAGCAGCCTTTTGGGGGGCGGCTACGAAAAACTGTTTTTT
j_gene: TRBJ2-2; v_gene: TRBV6-6; abundance: once; d_gene: .; CDR3aa: CASSVGELFF; CDR3nt: TGTGCCAGCAGCGTCGGGGAGCTGTTTTTT
j_gene: TRBJ2-1; v_gene: TRBV12-3/TRBV12-4; abundance: .; d_gene: TRBD1; CDR3aa: CASTYRGNEQFF; CDR3nt: TGTGCCAGCACTTACAGGGGTAATGAGCAGTTCTTC
j_gene: TRBJ2-1; v_gene: TRBV7-2; abundance: .; d_gene: TRBD1; CDR3aa: CASSLVSRDRSEQFF; CDR3nt: TGTGCCAGCAGCTTAGTGAGCCGGGACAGGAGTGAGCAGTTCTTC
j_gene: TRBJ1-2; v_gene: TRBV20-1; abundance: .; d_gene: .; CDR3aa: CSAIHGGGDYGYTF; CDR3nt: TGCAGTGCCATCCACGGCGGGGGGGACTATGGCTACACCTTC
j_gene: TRBJ2-7; v_gene: TRBV7-2; abundance: .; d_gene: .; CDR3aa: CASSLAGTSYEQYF; CDR3nt: TGTGCCAGCAGCTTAGCGGGGACCTCCTACGAGCAGTACTTC
j_gene: TRBJ2-5; v_gene: TRBV5-1; abundance: few; d_gene: TRBD2; CDR3aa: CASSLGTSGGQETQYF; CDR3nt: TGCGCCAGCAGCCTTGGTACTAGCGGGGGCCAAGAGACCCAGTACTTC
j_gene: TRBJ2-5; v_gene: TRBV10-3; abundance: .; d_gene: .; CDR3aa: CAIGQETQYF; CDR3nt: TGTGCCATAGGACAGGAGACCCAGTACTTC
j_gene: TRBJ2-2; v_gene: TRBV7-2; abundance: .; d_gene: TRBD2; CDR3aa: CASSLRFGGVRTGELFF; CDR3nt: TGTGCCAGCAGCTTACGGTTCGGGGGGGTTCGCACCGGGGAGCTGTTTTTT
j_gene: TRBJ1-6; v_gene: TRBV5-6; abundance: .; d_gene: .; CDR3aa: CASSLEGALYSPLHF; CDR3nt: TGTGCCAGCAGCTTGGAAGGGGCACTCTATTCACCCCTCCACTTT
j_gene: TRBJ1-1; v_gene: TRBV5-1; abundance: .; d_gene: .; CDR3aa: CASSLVGVTTEAFF; CDR3nt: TGCGCCAGCAGCTTGGTGGGGGTGACCACTGAAGCTTTCTTT
j_gene: TRBJ1-3; v_gene: TRBV4-2; abundance: many; d_gene: .; CDR3aa: CASSQDTDSSSGNTIYF; CDR3nt: TGTGCCAGCAGCCAAGACACAGACTCCAGCTCTGGAAACACCATATATTTT
j_gene: TRBJ2-7; v_gene: TRBV28; abundance: .; d_gene: TRBD2; CDR3aa: CASSWASGGEYEQYF; CDR3nt: TGTGCCAGCAGTTGGGCTAGCGGGGGGGAATACGAGCAGTACTTC
j_gene: TRBJ1-6; v_gene: TRBV9; abundance: few; d_gene: .; CDR3aa: CASSQQDGSPLHF; CDR3nt: TGTGCCAGCAGCCAACAGGACGGGTCACCCCTCCACTTT
j_gene: TRBJ2-7; v_gene: TRBV6-5; abundance: few; d_gene: .; CDR3aa: CASSYRDISYEQYF; CDR3nt: TGTGCCAGCAGTTACCGAGACATCTCCTACGAGCAGTACTTC
j_gene: TRBJ2-7; v_gene: TRBV12-3/TRBV12-4; abundance: .; d_gene: .; CDR3aa: CASSPGGGEQYF; CDR3nt: TGTGCCAGCAGTCCCGGAGGGGGCGAGCAGTACTTC
j_gene: TRBJ2-2; v_gene: TRBV5-5; abundance: .; d_gene: .; CDR3aa: CASSSGGLNTGELFF; CDR3nt: TGTGCCAGCAGTTCCGGGGGCCTGAACACCGGGGAGCTGTTTTTT
j_gene: TRBJ2-7; v_gene: TRBV24-1; abundance: .; d_gene: .; CDR3aa: CATSERTSYEQYF; CDR3nt: TGTGCCACCAGTGAGAGGACTTCCTACGAGCAGTACTTC
j_gene: TRBJ1-1; v_gene: TRBV7-2; abundance: .; d_gene: .; CDR3aa: CDSSASKNTEAFF; CDR3nt: TGTGACAGCAGCGCATCAAAGAACACTGAAGCTTTCTTT
j_gene: TRBJ1-4; v_gene: TRBV29-1; abundance: .; d_gene: TRBD1; CDR3aa: CSVQGATNEKLFF; CDR3nt: TGCAGCGTACAGGGGGCAACTAATGAAAAACTGTTTTTT
j_gene: TRBJ1-6; v_gene: TRBV12-3/TRBV12-4; abundance: few; d_gene: TRBD1; CDR3aa: CASSQRDSNSPLHF; CDR3nt: TGTGCCAGCAGCCAGAGGGACAGTAATTCACCCCTCCACTTT
j_gene: TRBJ1-5; v_gene: TRBV27; abundance: .; d_gene: TRBD1; CDR3aa: CASSGQGLRNQPQHF; CDR3nt: TGTGCCAGCAGTGGACAGGGTTTACGCAATCAGCCCCAGCATTTT
j_gene: TRBJ2-3; v_gene: TRBV6-5; abundance: .; d_gene: .; CDR3aa: CASSSATTQYF; CDR3nt: TGTGCCAGCAGTTCGGCCACCACGCAGTATTTT
j_gene: TRBJ2-1; v_gene: TRBV4-2; abundance: few; d_gene: TRBD2; CDR3aa: CASSPRTSGGPYNEQFF; CDR3nt: TGTGCCAGCAGCCCCCGGACTAGCGGGGGTCCTTACAATGAGCAGTTCTTC
j_gene: TRBJ1-1; v_gene: TRBV6-2/TRBV6-3; abundance: few; d_gene: TRBD1; CDR3aa: CASRPGQGFFGSNTEAFF; CDR3nt: TGTGCCAGTCGGCCGGGACAGGGTTTTTTCGGGTCCAACACTGAAGCTTTCTTT
j_gene: TRBJ2-2; v_gene: TRBV7-2; abundance: few; d_gene: TRBD1; CDR3aa: CASSLSPGTVATGELFF; CDR3nt: TGTGCCAGCAGCCTGAGTCCCGGGACAGTGGCCACCGGGGAGCTGTTTTTT
j_gene: TRBJ2-7; v_gene: TRBV11-2; abundance: .; d_gene: .; CDR3aa: CASSHPIGRPSYEQYF; CDR3nt: TGTGCCAGCAGCCACCCCATTGGCAGACCCTCCTACGAGCAGTACTTC
j_gene: TRBJ1-1; v_gene: TRBV2; abundance: few; d_gene: TRBD1; CDR3aa: CASSERQGANTEAFF; CDR3nt: TGTGCCAGCAGTGAACGGCAGGGGGCGAACACTGAAGCTTTCTTT
j_gene: TRBJ2-3; v_gene: TRBV5-1; abundance: .; d_gene: .; CDR3aa: CASSFTGHDTQYF; CDR3nt: TGCGCCAGCAGCTTTACCGGACATGATACGCAGTATTTT
j_gene: TRBJ2-5; v_gene: TRBV4-3; abundance: .; d_gene: .; CDR3aa: CASSRHRGETQYF; CDR3nt: TGCGCCAGCAGCCGACACCGAGGGGAGACCCAGTACTTC
j_gene: TRBJ2-5; v_gene: TRBV5-4; abundance: .; d_gene: TRBD1; CDR3aa: CASSQQGAAETQYF; CDR3nt: TGTGCCAGCAGCCAACAGGGGGCTGCAGAGACCCAGTACTTC
j_gene: TRBJ1-3; v_gene: TRBV19; abundance: .; d_gene: TRBD1; CDR3aa: CASASSRGYSGNTIYF; CDR3nt: TGTGCCAGCGCCTCGAGCAGGGGGTATTCTGGAAACACCATATATTTT
j_gene: TRBJ1-5; v_gene: TRBV19; abundance: .; d_gene: TRBD1; CDR3aa: CASTPKTGPHQPQHF; CDR3nt: TGTGCCAGTACCCCCAAGACAGGGCCGCATCAGCCCCAGCATTTT
j_gene: TRBJ2-7; v_gene: TRBV20-1; abundance: once; d_gene: .; CDR3aa: CSAYGGYEQYF; CDR3nt: TGCAGTGCCTACGGGGGCTACGAGCAGTACTTC
j_gene: TRBJ2-5; v_gene: TRBV7-2; abundance: few; d_gene: .; CDR3aa: CASSPRTGIETQYF; CDR3nt: TGTGCCAGCAGCCCCCGGACTGGAATAGAGACCCAGTACTTC
j_gene: TRBJ2-2; v_gene: TRBV6-2/TRBV6-3; abundance: few; d_gene: .; CDR3aa: CASTVQGSGGELFF; CDR3nt: TGTGCCAGCACTGTCCAGGGGTCCGGCGGGGAGCTGTTTTTT
j_gene: TRBJ2-5; v_gene: TRBV19; abundance: .; d_gene: .; CDR3aa: CASSMMGALEETQYF; CDR3nt: TGTGCCAGTAGTATGATGGGGGCTTTAGAAGAGACCCAGTACTTC
j_gene: TRBJ1-1; v_gene: TRBV3-1; abundance: few; d_gene: .; CDR3aa: CASSQGSGPEAFF; CDR3nt: TGTGCCAGCAGCCAAGGAAGCGGCCCTGAAGCTTTCTTT
j_gene: TRBJ1-4; v_gene: TRBV7-9; abundance: .; d_gene: .; CDR3aa: CASSSLSGEYEKLFF; CDR3nt: TGTGCCAGCAGCTCCCTCTCAGGGGAGTATGAAAAACTGTTTTTT
j_gene: TRBJ2-1; v_gene: TRBV20-1; abundance: .; d_gene: TRBD2; CDR3aa: CSASPIAGASYNEQFF; CDR3nt: TGCAGTGCTTCCCCTATAGCGGGGGCAAGTTACAATGAGCAGTTCTTC